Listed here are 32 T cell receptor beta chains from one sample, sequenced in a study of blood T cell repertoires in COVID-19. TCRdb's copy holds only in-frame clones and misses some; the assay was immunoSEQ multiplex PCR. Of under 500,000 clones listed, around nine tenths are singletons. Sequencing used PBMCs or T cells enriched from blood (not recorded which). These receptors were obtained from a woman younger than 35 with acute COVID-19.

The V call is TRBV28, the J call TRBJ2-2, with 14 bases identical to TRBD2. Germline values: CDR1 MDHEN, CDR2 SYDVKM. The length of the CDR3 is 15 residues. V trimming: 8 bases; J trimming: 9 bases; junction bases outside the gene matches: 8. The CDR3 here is CASASGLAGEWELFF. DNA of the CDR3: TGTGCCAGCGCTTCGGGACTAGCGGGAGAATGGGAGCTGTTTTTT.

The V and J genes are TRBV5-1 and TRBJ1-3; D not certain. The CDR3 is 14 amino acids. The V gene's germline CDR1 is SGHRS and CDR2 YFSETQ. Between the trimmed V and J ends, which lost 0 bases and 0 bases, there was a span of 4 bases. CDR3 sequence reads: CASSLADSGNTIYF. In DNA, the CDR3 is TGCGCCAGCAGCTTGGCAGACTCTGGAAACACCATATATTTT.

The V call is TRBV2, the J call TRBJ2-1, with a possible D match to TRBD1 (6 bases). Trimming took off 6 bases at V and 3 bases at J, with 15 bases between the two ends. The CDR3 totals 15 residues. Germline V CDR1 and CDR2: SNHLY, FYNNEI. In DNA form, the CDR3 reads TGTGCCAGCAGCCTACAGGGTCGGTACTACAATGAGCAGTTCTTC. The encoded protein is CASSLQGRYYNEQFF.

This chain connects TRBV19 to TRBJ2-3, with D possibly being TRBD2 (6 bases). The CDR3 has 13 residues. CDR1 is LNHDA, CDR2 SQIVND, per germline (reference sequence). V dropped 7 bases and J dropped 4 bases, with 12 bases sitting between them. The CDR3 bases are TGTGCCAGTACGCCCCTAGCGTCAGATACGCAGTATTTT. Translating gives CASTPLASDTQYF.

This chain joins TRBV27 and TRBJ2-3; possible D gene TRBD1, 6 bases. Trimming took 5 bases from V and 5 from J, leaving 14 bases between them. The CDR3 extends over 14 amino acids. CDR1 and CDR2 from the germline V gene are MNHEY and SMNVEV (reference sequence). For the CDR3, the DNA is TGTGCCAGCAGTCCCACAGGGTCCGTAGATACGCAGTATTTT. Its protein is CASSPTGSVDTQYF.

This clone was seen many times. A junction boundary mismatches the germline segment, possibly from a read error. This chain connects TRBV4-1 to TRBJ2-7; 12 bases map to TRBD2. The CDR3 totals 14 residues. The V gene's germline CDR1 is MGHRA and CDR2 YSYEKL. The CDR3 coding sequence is TGCGCCAGCAGACAAGGGACTAGCGGGCGAGAGCAGTACTTC. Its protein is CASRQGTSGREQYF.

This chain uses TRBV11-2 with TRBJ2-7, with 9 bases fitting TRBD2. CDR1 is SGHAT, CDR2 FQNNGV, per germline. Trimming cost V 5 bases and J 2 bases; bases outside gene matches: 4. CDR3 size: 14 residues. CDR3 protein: CASSRSGGPYEQYF. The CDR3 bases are TGTGCCAGCAGCCGAAGCGGGGGGCCCTACGAGCAGTACTTC.

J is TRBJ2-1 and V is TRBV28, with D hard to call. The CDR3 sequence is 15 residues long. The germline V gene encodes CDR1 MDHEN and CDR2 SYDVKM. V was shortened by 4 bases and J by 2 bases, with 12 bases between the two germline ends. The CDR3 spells CASSSPLNPYNEQFF. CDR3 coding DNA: TGTGCCAGCAGTTCCCCACTGAACCCCTACAATGAGCAGTTCTTC.

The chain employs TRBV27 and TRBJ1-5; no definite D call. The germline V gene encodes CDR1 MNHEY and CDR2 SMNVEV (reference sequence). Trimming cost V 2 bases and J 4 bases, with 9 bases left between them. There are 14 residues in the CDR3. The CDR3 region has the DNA TGTGCCAGCAGTTTAGAGGGAAAGAATCAGCCCCAGCATTTT. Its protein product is CASSLEGKNQPQHF.

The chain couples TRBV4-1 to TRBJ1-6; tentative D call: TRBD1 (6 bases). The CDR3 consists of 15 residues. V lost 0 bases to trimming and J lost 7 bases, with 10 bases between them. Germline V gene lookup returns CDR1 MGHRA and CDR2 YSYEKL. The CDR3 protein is CASSQDPGANSPLHF. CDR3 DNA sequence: TGCGCCAGCAGCCAAGATCCAGGGGCAAATTCACCCCTCCACTTT.

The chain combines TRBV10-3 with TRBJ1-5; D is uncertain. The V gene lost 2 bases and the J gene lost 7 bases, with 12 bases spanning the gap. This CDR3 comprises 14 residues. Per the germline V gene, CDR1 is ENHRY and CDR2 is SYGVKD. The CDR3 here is CAISEMAEKQPQHF. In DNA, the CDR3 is TGTGCCATCAGTGAGATGGCAGAAAAGCAGCCCCAGCATTTT.

In nucleotides, the CDR3 is TGTGCCAGCAGCTCCAGCGGGGGGGCGTTCGGGGAGCTGTTTTTT. Encoded protein: CASSSSGGAFGELFF. J is TRBJ2-2 and V is TRBV7-9, with TRBD2 identical over 10 bases. The CDR3 length is 15 residues. Losses at the gene ends were 4 bases for V and 7 bases for J; bases not matched to a gene: 6. Germline lookup yields CDR1 SEHNR and CDR2 FQNEAQ (reference sequence).

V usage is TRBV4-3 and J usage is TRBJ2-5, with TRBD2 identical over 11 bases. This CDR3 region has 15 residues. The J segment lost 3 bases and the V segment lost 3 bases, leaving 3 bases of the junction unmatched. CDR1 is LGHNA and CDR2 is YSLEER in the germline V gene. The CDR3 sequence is CASSQGLAVEETQYF. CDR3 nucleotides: TGCGCCAGCAGCCAGGGACTAGCGGTTGAAGAGACCCAGTACTTC.

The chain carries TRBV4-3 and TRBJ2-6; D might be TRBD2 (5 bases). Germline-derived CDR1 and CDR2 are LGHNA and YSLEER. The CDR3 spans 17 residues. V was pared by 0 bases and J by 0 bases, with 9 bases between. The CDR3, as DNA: TGCGCCAGCAGCCAAGAAGCGGTATTCTCTGGGGCCAACGTCCTGACTTTC. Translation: CASSQEAVFSGANVLTF.

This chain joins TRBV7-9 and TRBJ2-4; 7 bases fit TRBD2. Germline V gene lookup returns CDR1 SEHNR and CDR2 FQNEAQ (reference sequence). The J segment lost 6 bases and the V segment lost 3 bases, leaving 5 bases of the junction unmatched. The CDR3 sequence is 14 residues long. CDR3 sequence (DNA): TGTGCCAGCAGCTTGGGAGCGGGGAGAAACATTCAGTACTTC. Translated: CASSLGAGRNIQYF.

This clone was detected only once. The CDR3 protein is CASTPGHYNEKLFF. In DNA form, the CDR3 reads TGTGCCAGTACCCCTGGACACTATAATGAAAAACTGTTTTTT. The chain combines TRBV19 with TRBJ1-4, with D possibly matching TRBD1 (5 bases). CDR3 length equals 14 residues. Germline V gives CDR1 LNHDA, CDR2 SQIVND (reference sequence). V was pared by 7 bases and J by 4 bases, with 13 bases between.

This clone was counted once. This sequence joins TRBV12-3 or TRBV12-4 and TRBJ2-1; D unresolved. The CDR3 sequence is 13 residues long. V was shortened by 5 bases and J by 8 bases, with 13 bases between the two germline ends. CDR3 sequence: CASSPINEDEQFF. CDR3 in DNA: TGTGCCAGCAGTCCTATAAATGAGGATGAGCAGTTCTTC.

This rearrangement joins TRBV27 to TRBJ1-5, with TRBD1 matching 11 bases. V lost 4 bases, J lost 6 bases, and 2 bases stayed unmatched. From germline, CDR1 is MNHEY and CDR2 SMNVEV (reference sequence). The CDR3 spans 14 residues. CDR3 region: CASSSGQGAQPQHF. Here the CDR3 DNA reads TGTGCCAGCAGTTCAGGACAGGGGGCTCAGCCCCAGCATTTT.

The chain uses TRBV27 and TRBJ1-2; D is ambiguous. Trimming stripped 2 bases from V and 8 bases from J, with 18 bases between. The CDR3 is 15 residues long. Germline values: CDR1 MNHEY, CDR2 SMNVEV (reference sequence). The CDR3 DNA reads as TGTGCCAGCAGTTTAAGCGGTCCGGGAAATAAGGGCTACACCTTC. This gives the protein CASSLSGPGNKGYTF.

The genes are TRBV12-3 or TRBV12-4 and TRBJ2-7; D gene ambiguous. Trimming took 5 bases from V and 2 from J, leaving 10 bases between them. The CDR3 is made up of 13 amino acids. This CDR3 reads CASSLGPAYEQYF. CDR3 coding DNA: TGTGCCAGCAGTCTAGGTCCTGCCTACGAGCAGTACTTC.

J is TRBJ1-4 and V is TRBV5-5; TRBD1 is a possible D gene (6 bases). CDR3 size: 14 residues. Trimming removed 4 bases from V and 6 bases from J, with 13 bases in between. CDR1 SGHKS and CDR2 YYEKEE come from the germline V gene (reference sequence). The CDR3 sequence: CASSPQGIDEKLFF. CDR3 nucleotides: TGTGCCAGCAGCCCACAGGGTATAGATGAAAAACTGTTTTTT.

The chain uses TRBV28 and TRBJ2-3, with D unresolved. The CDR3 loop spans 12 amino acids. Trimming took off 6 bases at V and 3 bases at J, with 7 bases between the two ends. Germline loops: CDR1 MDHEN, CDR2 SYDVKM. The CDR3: CASRSRTDTQYF. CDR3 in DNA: TGTGCCAGCAGATCTAGAACAGATACGCAGTATTTT.

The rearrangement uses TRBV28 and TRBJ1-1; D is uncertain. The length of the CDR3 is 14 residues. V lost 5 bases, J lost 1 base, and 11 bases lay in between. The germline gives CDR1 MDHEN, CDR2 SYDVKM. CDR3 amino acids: CASSPTTQNTEAFF. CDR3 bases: TGTGCCAGCAGTCCCACCACACAGAACACTGAAGCTTTCTTT.

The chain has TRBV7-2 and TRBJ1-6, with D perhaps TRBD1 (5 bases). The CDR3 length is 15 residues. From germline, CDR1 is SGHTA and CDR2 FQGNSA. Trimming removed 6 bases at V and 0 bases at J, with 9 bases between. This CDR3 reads CASSFDSSYNSPLHF. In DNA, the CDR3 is TGTGCCAGCAGTTTCGACAGCTCCTATAATTCACCCCTCCACTTT.

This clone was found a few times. The CDR3 nucleotides read TGCGCCAGCAGCCAAGCTTGGACAGGGGGGGACGAGCAGTACTTC. It is translated as CASSQAWTGGDEQYF. The V call is TRBV5-1, the J call TRBJ2-7; 10 bases match TRBD1. Germline CDR1 is SGHRS and CDR2 is YFSETQ. The CDR3 contains 15 residues. Losses at the gene ends were 4 bases for V and 5 bases for J; bases not matched to a gene: 9.

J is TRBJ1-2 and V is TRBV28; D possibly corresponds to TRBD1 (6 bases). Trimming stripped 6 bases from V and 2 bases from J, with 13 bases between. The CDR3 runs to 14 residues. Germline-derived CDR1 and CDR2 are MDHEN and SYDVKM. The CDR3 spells CASRTGPTNYGYTF. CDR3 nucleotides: TGTGCCAGCAGGACAGGCCCAACGAACTATGGCTACACCTTC.

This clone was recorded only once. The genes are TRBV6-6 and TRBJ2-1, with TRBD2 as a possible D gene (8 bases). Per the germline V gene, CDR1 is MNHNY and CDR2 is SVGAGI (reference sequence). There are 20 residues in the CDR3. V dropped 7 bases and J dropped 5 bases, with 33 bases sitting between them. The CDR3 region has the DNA TGTGCCAGCATTCGCGACTACAGGGGAGGGAGAACGGGAGGGGACAATGAGCAGTTCTTC. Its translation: CASIRDYRGGRTGGDNEQFF.

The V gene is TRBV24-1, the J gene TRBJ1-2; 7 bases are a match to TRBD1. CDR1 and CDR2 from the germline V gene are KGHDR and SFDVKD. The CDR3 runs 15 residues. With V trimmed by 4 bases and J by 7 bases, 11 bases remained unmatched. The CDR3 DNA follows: TGTGCCACCAGTGACCAACCAGGGGGGCTAGGTGGCTACACCTTC. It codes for CATSDQPGGLGGYTF.

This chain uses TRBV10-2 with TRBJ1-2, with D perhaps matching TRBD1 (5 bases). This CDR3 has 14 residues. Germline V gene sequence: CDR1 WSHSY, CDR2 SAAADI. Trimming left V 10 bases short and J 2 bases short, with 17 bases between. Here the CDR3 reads CATKDTQLNYGYTF. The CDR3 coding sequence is TGCGCCACCAAGGACACTCAACTGAACTATGGCTACACCTTC.

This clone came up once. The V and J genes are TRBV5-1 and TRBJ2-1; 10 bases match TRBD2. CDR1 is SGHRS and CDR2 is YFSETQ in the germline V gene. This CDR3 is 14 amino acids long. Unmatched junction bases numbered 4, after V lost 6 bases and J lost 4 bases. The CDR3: CASNPGLAYNEQFF. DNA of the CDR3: TGCGCCAGCAACCCGGGACTAGCGTACAATGAGCAGTTCTTC.

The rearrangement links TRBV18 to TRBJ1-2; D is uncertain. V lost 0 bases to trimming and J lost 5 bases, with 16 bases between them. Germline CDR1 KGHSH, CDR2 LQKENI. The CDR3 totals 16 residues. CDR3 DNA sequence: TGTGCCAGCTCACCACCGCCGGGCAGCGGGATATATGGCTACACCTTC. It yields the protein CASSPPPGSGIYGYTF.

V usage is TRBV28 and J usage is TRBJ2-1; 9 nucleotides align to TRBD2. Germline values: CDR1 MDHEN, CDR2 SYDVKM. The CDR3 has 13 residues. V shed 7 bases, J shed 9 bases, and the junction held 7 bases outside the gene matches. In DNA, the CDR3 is TGTGCCAGCAATAGCGGGAGCATTAGTGAGCAGTTCTTC. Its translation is CASNSGSISEQFF.